This T cell receptor beta chain derives from a study of identical twins. Overall study results and limits: Excess twin sharing in beta out-of-frame sequences was weaker. Insertions were reduced in abundant cord blood beta clonotypes but not in memory repertoires.

This clonotype was seen more than once but under ten times. The antigen remains unidentified. TCRdb re-called the 5' RACE reads through MiXCR, storing one row per CDR3 protein. The top ten clones hold under 0.35% of a sample with about 1.7 million distinct CDR3 sequences, roughly 35% of them seen once. The ends lost 2 bases at V and 4 bases at J; junction bases unmatched: 1. The germline CDR1 and CDR2 sequences are MNHEY and SMNVEV (reference sequence). The CDR3 has 15 residues. The clonotype originates from a newborn girl in good health. The specimen sequenced was cord blood. V and J are TRBV27 and TRBJ1-4; 10 bases are a match to TRBD1. In DNA, the CDR3 is TGTGCCAGCAGTTTAGGACAGGGGGATAATGAAAAACTGTTTTTT. It encodes CASSLGQGDNEKLFF.